The clone carrying this T cell receptor (beta chain) was observed a few times. Germline-derived CDR1 and CDR2 are LGHNA and YSLEER. J gave up 9 bases and V 7 bases, and 14 bases lay outside the gene matches. The CDR3 contains 15 residues. TCRdb used MiXCR to reprocess the RT-PCR reads, holding one entry per CDR3 protein. The top ten clones hold approximately 9.9% of a sample with more than 500,000 distinct CDR3 sequences, about 11% of them seen once. The source of the sample is a study of response to subunit inactivated influenza vaccine. Separately, the same data were catalogued under a study of T cells expressing NK-cell markers. Per that paper: UMI-tagged 5'RACE template switching yielded the TCR beta cDNA. Cells sorted as CD3+CD56+NKG2C+, CD3+CD56+NKG2C- and CD3+CD56-NKG2C+ T cells supplied the TCR beta repertoires. These clonotypes additionally ranked first within the CD3+CD56-NKG2C+ fraction of a few donors. Whether expanded NKG2C-expressing T cell clones recognize HCMV is unknown.

This chain uses TRBV4-3 with TRBJ2-1; 8 bases match TRBD2. The sequences come from PBMCs from blood, collected on the day of vaccination. This TCR derives from a man aged 50 or older who received an inactivated influenza vaccine. The CDR3, as DNA: TGCGCCAGCAAGAGGGGCGGGGGGCCACAAGGTGAGCAGTTCTTC. Protein: CASKRGGGPQGEQFF.